These T cell receptor beta chains were read from a single sample in a study of T cell responses to AZD1222 COVID-19 vaccine. The repertoire was sequenced with immunoSEQ multiplex PCR; TCRdb's copy has only in-frame clones and lacks some. This sample carries roughly 77,000 clones, 85% to 95% of them seen once, and the ten largest clones take approximately 5.2%. The source material was peripheral blood, sampled on day 0 of AZD1222 vaccination. The receptors come from an adult in good health. Each CDR3 is given with its conserved first and last residue. The D gene is left open where the match is weak. Some rows have no size entry. The others give once, few or many, or a class for an expanded clone.

j_call,clone_size,d_call,v_call,cdr3_nt,cdr3_aa
TRBJ2-5,NA,TRBD1,TRBV5-4,TGTGCCAGCAGCTTCTATGACAGGGACCAAGAGACCCAGTACTTC,CASSFYDRDQETQYF
TRBJ1-2,NA,TRBD1,TRBV2,TGTGCCAGCACCCGACAGGGAATGAGTGGCTACACCTTC,CASTRQGMSGYTF
TRBJ1-5,NA,NA,TRBV10-2,TGCGCCAGCAATTCCCCGGGTCAGCCCCAGCATTTT,CASNSPGQPQHF
TRBJ2-1,NA,NA,TRBV12-3/TRBV12-4,TGTGCCAGCAGTTTTCTTTCCTACAATGAGCAGTTCTTC,CASSFLSYNEQFF
TRBJ2-1,NA,TRBD1,TRBV7-3,TGTGCCAGCAGCTACGACAGGGTCCCATACAATGAGCAGTTCTTC,CASSYDRVPYNEQFF
TRBJ2-2,NA,TRBD1,TRBV6-6,TGTGCCAGCAGTAAACACACAGGGGCCGGGGAGCTGTTTTTT,CASSKHTGAGELFF
TRBJ2-1,once,NA,TRBV12-5,TGTGCTAGTGGTTTGCCTTTCGGGGGTGAGCAGTTCTTC,CASGLPFGGEQFF
TRBJ1-2,NA,NA,TRBV6-5,TGTGCCAGCAGTTACACCGGGGATGGCTACACCTTC,CASSYTGDGYTF
TRBJ2-5,NA,NA,TRBV6-5,TGTGCCAGCAGTCCCGGACTGAGTAGGACCCAGTACTTC,CASSPGLSRTQYF
TRBJ1-5,once,TRBD1,TRBV2,TGTGCCAGCAGTACCGGGACAGGGGAACAGCCCCAGCATTTT,CASSTGTGEQPQHF
TRBJ2-5,NA,NA,TRBV10-2,TGCGCCAGCCCAGAAGGAGGTAAAGAGACCCAGTACTTC,CASPEGGKETQYF
TRBJ2-7,NA,TRBD2,TRBV6-5,TGTGCCAGTGAGCGGGGGGGCCTAGCGGACTACGAGCAGTACTTC,CASERGGLADYEQYF
TRBJ1-6,NA,TRBD1,TRBV24-1,TGTGCCACCAGTGAACCTCTAGGACAGGGGAATTCACCCCTCCACTTT,CATSEPLGQGNSPLHF
TRBJ1-1,once,NA,TRBV2,TGTGCCAGCAGCCGGACAGTGGGGAACACTGAAGCTTTCTTT,CASSRTVGNTEAFF
TRBJ1-1,NA,NA,TRBV7-2,TGTGCCAGCAGCTTAGTGGCAGGGATGAACACTGAAGCTTTCTTT,CASSLVAGMNTEAFF
TRBJ2-6,NA,TRBD1,TRBV6-1,TGTGCCAGCAGTGAAGCGCTCTTCAGGGGGCTCTCTGGGGCCAACGTCCTGACTTTC,CASSEALFRGLSGANVLTF
TRBJ2-3,NA,NA,TRBV21-1,TGTGCCAGCAGCAAAGAAGCGACAGATACGCAGTATTTT,CASSKEATDTQYF
TRBJ2-7,NA,NA,TRBV7-9,TGTGCCAGCAGCTTAGCGGGGCTACCCTACGAGCAGTACTTC,CASSLAGLPYEQYF
TRBJ1-3,few,NA,TRBV19,TGTGCCAGCGGATCTCCTGGAAACACCATATATTTT,CASGSPGNTIYF
TRBJ1-1,NA,NA,TRBV11-1,TGTGCCAGCAGCCCGGACACCATGAACACTGAAGCTTTCTTT,CASSPDTMNTEAFF
TRBJ2-3,NA,NA,TRBV29-1,TGCAGCGCTGGTGGACTGAGCACAGATACGCAGTATTTT,CSAGGLSTDTQYF
TRBJ1-3,few,NA,TRBV28,TGTGCCAGCAGTCCAAACCAGACACCCTCTGGAAACACCATATATTTT,CASSPNQTPSGNTIYF
TRBJ1-1,NA,NA,TRBV10-3,TGTGCCATCAGCCCACGGGGACTGAACACTGAAGCTTTCTTT,CAISPRGLNTEAFF
TRBJ1-5,NA,TRBD1,TRBV6-2/TRBV6-3,TGTGCCAGCAGTTACCCAGGGGGAGAGCCGCCCCAGCATTTT,CASSYPGGEPPQHF
TRBJ2-6,NA,NA,TRBV21-1,TGTGCCAGCAGCAAAGTGGGGGACATCCCCTCTGGGGCCAACGTCCTGACTTTC,CASSKVGDIPSGANVLTF
TRBJ1-2,NA,NA,TRBV6-5,TGTGCCAGCAGTTACTCCTTGGGCTATGGCTACACCTTC,CASSYSLGYGYTF
TRBJ2-7,NA,TRBD1,TRBV9,TGTGCCAGCAGCGCCCGGGACAGGGGCTACGAGCAGTACTTC,CASSARDRGYEQYF
TRBJ1-1,NA,NA,TRBV2,TGTGCCAGCAGTCTCCTCAGGGATCCCACTGAAGCTTTCTTT,CASSLLRDPTEAFF
TRBJ1-6,NA,NA,TRBV6-5,TGTGCCAGCAGTTACTCGGCCAGCGAATCACCCCTCCACTTT,CASSYSASESPLHF
TRBJ2-1,NA,NA,TRBV9,TGTGCCAGCAGCACACTTATATTGAGAAGGGGAGCCTACAATGAGCAGTTCTTC,CASSTLILRRGAYNEQFF
TRBJ1-1,NA,TRBD1,TRBV7-9,TGTGCCAGCAGCTTGATAACACAGGGGAGCACTGAAGCTTTCTTT,CASSLITQGSTEAFF
TRBJ1-6,NA,NA,TRBV21-1,TGTGCCAGCAGCAAAGTTGGGCCTTGTAATTCACCCCTCCACTTT,CASSKVGPCNSPLHF
TRBJ2-3,NA,TRBD2,TRBV9,TGTGCCAGCAGCGTGAGCGGGGGGGGCACAGATACGCAGTATTTT,CASSVSGGGTDTQYF
TRBJ1-1,NA,TRBD1,TRBV28,TGTGCCAGCAGCCTCCGGACAGGGATAGAAGCTTTCTTT,CASSLRTGIEAFF
TRBJ1-4,few,NA,TRBV12-3/TRBV12-4,TGTGCCAGCAGTTTAGCGGGGTGGGAAAAACTGTTTTTT,CASSLAGWEKLFF
TRBJ2-3,NA,NA,TRBV7-8,TGTGCCAGCAGCCGAGATCCGGGGGCTGGGACAGATACGCAGTATTTT,CASSRDPGAGTDTQYF
TRBJ2-5,once,NA,TRBV10-3,TGTGCCATCAGTGAGCTTCAGGGGCTCCAAGAGACCCAGTACTTC,CAISELQGLQETQYF
TRBJ1-6,NA,TRBD1,TRBV5-4,TGTGCCAGCAGCTTGGTAGCAGGGGGCGGTTCACCCCTCCACTTT,CASSLVAGGGSPLHF
TRBJ1-3,NA,TRBD1,TRBV5-6,TGTGCCAGCAGCCCGGACAGGGGGAGCTCTGGAAACACCATATATTTT,CASSPDRGSSGNTIYF
TRBJ1-6,NA,NA,TRBV9,TGTGCCAGCAGCGTAGATTGGAGTCGGTCACCCCTCCACTTT,CASSVDWSRSPLHF
TRBJ1-2,few,NA,TRBV5-6,TGTGCCAGCAGCCGCACGGACAGTAGGGGCTACACCTTC,CASSRTDSRGYTF
TRBJ1-4,few,NA,TRBV29-1,TGCAGCGTTGAGGGAGCTAATGAAAAACTGTTTTTT,CSVEGANEKLFF
TRBJ2-7,few,TRBD2,TRBV4-2,TGTGCCAGCAGCCAAGGACTAGCGGAGGCCTACGAGCAGTACTTC,CASSQGLAEAYEQYF
TRBJ2-3,NA,TRBD1,TRBV5-1,TGCGCCAGCAGCTCAGGGACAGGGAGCACAGATACGCAGTATTTT,CASSSGTGSTDTQYF
TRBJ2-7,NA,NA,TRBV6-5,TGTGCCAGCAGTCCCGGGGACAACTCCTACGAGCAGTACTTC,CASSPGDNSYEQYF
TRBJ2-2,NA,NA,TRBV19,TGTGCCAGTAGCCTCCAAACGCGGAACACCGGGGAGCTGTTTTTT,CASSLQTRNTGELFF
TRBJ1-1,NA,NA,TRBV24-1,TGTGCCACCAGTGGGGGGGGTGCGAACACTGAAGCTTTCTTT,CATSGGGANTEAFF
TRBJ2-2,NA,NA,TRBV2,TGTGCCAGCATTCATGACTCGTTATCCGGGGAGCTGTTTTTT,CASIHDSLSGELFF
TRBJ2-1,NA,NA,TRBV9,TGTGCCAGCAGCAACATACCCGACCTGTACGATGAGCAGTTCTTC,CASSNIPDLYDEQFF
TRBJ1-3,NA,TRBD1,TRBV11-2,TGTGCCAGCAGCGTGGACAGGGGAGGCTCTGGAAACACCATATATTTT,CASSVDRGGSGNTIYF
TRBJ1-5,NA,TRBD1,TRBV2,TGTGCCAGCAGTGACGACAGGGAAGGTACTCAGCCCCAGCATTTT,CASSDDREGTQPQHF